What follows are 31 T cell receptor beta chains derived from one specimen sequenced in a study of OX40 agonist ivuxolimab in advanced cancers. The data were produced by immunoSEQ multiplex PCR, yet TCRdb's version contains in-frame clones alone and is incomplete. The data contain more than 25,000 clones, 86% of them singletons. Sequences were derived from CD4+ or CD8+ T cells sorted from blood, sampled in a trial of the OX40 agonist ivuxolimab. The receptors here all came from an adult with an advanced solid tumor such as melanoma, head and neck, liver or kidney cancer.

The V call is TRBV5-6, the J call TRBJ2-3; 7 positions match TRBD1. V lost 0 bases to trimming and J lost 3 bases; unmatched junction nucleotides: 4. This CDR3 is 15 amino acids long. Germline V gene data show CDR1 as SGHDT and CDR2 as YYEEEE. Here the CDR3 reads CASSLAPQGTDTQYF. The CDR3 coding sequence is TGTGCCAGCAGCTTGGCCCCACAGGGGACAGATACGCAGTATTTT.

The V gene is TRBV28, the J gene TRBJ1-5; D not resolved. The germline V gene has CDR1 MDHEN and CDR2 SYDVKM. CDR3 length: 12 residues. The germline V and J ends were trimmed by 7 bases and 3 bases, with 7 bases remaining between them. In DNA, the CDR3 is TGTGCCAGCAATACCGTCAATCAGCCCCAGCATTTT. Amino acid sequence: CASNTVNQPQHF.

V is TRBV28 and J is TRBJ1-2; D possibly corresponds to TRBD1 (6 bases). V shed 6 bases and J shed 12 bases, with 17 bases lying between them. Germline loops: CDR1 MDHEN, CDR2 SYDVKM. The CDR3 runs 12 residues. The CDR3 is CASRSGHLENTF. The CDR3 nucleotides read TGTGCCAGCAGATCGGGACACCTTGAGAACACCTTC.

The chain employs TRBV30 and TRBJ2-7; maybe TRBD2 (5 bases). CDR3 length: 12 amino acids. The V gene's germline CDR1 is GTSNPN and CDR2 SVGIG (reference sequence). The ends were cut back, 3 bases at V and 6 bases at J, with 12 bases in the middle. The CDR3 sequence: CAWSLLESEQYF. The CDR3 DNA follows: TGTGCCTGGAGCCTACTAGAATCCGAGCAGTACTTC. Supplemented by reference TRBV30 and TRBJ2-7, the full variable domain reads SQTIHQWPATLVQPVGSPLSLECTVEGTSNPNLYWYRQAAGRGLQLLFYSVGIGQISSEVPQNLSASRPQDRQFILSSKKLLLSDSGFYLCAWSLLESEQYFGPGTRLTVT.

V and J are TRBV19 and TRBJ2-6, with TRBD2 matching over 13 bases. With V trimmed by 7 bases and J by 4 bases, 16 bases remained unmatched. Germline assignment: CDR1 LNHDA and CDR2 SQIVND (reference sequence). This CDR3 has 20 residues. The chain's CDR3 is CASMGLAGLSTSIGANVLTF. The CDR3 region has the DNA TGTGCCAGTATGGGACTAGCGGGATTATCAACTTCCATCGGGGCCAACGTCCTGACTTTC.

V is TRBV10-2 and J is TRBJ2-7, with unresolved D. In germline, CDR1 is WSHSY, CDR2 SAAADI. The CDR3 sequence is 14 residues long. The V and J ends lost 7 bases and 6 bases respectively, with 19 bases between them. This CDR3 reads CASMGSIPAPEQYF. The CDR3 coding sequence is TGCGCCAGCATGGGCAGCATACCCGCCCCCGAGCAGTACTTC.

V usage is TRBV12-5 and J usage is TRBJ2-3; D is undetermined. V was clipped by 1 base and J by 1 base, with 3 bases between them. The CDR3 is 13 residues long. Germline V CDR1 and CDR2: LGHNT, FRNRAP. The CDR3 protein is CASGLAGTDTQYF. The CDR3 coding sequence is TGTGCTAGTGGTTTGGCTGGCACAGATACGCAGTATTTT.

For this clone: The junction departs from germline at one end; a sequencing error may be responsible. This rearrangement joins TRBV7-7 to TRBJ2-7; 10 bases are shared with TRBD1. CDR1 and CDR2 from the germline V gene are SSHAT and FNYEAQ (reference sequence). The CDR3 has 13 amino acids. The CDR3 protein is CASSTGTGDEQYF. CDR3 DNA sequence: TGTGCTAGCAGCACCGGGACAGGGGACGAGCAGTACTTC.

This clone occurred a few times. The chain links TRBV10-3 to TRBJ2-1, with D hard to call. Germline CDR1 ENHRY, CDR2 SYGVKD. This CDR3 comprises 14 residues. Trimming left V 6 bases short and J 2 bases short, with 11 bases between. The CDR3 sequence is CAIRDADPYNEQFF. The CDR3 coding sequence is TGTGCCATCAGAGACGCCGACCCCTACAATGAGCAGTTCTTC.

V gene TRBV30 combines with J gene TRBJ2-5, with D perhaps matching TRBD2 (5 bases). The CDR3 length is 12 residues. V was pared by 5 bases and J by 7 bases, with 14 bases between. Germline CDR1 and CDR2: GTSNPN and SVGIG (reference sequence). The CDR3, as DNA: TGTGCCTGGGAACTAGTTAGAGGGACCCAGTACTTC. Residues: CAWELVRGTQYF.

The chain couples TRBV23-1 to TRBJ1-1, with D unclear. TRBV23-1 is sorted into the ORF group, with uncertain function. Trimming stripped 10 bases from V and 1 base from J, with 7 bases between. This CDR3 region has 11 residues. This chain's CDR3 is CANQENTEAFF. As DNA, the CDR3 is TGCGCCAACCAAGAGAACACTGAAGCTTTCTTT.

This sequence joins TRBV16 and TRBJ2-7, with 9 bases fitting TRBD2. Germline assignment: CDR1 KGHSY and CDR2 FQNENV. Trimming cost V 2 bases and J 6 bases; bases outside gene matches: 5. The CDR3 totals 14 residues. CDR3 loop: CASSQGSSGTEQYF. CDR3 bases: TGTGCCAGCAGCCAAGGGTCTAGCGGGACCGAGCAGTACTTC.

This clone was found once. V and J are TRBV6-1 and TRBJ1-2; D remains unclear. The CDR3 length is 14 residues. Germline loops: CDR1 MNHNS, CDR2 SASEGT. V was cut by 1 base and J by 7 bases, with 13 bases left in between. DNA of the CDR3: TGTGCCAGCAGTGAAGGGCTGCCGTTTCTTGGCTACACCTTC. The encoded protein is CASSEGLPFLGYTF.

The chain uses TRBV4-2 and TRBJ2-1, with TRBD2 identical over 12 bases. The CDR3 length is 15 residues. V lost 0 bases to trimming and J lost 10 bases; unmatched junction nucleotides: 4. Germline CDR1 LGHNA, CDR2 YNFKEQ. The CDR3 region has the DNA TGTGCCAGCAGCCAAGACCCTAGCGGGAGGGAGGAGCAGTTCTTC. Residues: CASSQDPSGREEQFF.

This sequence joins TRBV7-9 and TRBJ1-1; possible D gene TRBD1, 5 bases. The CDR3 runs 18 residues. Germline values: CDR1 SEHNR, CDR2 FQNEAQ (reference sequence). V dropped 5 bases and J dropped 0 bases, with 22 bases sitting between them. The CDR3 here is CASSTLGVFSYMNTEAFF. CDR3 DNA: TGTGCCAGCAGCACCCTAGGGGTTTTCTCCTATATGAACACTGAAGCTTTCTTT.

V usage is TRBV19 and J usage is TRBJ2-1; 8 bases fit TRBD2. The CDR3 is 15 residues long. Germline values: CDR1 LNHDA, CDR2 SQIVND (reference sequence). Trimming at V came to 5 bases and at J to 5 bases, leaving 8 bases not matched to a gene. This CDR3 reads CASSLYSGENNEQFF. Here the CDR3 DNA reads TGTGCCAGTAGTCTTTATAGCGGGGAGAACAATGAGCAGTTCTTC.

This CDR3 is CASSGQGRGEQFF. The CDR3 DNA reads as TGTGCCAGCAGCGGACAGGGGCGGGGTGAGCAGTTCTTC. The gene calls are TRBV9 and TRBJ2-1; 8 bases match TRBD1. This CDR3 region has 13 residues. With V trimmed by 3 bases and J by 9 bases, 5 bases remained unmatched. Germline CDR1 and CDR2: SGDLS and YYNGEE.

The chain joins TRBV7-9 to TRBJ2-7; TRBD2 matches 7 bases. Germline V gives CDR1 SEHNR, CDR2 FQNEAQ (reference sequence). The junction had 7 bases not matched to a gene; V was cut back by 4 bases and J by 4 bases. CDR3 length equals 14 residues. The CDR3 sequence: CASSSSGTRYEQYF. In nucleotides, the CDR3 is TGTGCCAGCAGCTCGAGCGGGACGAGGTACGAGCAGTACTTC.

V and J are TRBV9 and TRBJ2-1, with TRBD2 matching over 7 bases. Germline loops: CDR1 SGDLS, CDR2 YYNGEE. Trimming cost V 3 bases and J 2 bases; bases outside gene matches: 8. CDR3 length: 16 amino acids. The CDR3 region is CASSAGGRGPYNEQFF. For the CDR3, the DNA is TGTGCCAGCAGCGCGGGGGGAAGAGGCCCCTACAATGAGCAGTTCTTC.

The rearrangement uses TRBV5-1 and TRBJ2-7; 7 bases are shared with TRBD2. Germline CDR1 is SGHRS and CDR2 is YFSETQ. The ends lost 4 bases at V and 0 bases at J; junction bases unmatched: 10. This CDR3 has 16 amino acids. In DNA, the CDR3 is TGCGCCAGCAGCCACAAAGAGGGACTACCCTCCTACGAGCAGTACTTC. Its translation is CASSHKEGLPSYEQYF.

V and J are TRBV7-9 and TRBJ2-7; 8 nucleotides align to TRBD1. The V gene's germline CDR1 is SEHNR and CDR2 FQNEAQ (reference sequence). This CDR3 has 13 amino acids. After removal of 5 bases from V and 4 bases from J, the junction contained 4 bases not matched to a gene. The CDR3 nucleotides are TGTGCCAGCAGCAGTCAGGGGGCTTACGAGCAGTACTTC. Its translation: CASSSQGAYEQYF.

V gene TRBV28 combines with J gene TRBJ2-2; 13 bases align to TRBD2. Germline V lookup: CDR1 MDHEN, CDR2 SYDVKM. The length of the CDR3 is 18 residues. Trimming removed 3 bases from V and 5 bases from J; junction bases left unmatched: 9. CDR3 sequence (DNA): TGTGCCAGCAGTTTTCGGACTAGCGGGAGTGTAGGTACCGGGGAGCTGTTTTTT. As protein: CASSFRTSGSVGTGELFF.

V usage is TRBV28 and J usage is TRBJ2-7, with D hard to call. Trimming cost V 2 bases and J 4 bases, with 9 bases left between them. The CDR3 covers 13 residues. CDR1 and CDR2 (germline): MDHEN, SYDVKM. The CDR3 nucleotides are TGTGCCAGCAGTTTAACTGGGCAGTACGAGCAGTACTTC. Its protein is CASSLTGQYEQYF.

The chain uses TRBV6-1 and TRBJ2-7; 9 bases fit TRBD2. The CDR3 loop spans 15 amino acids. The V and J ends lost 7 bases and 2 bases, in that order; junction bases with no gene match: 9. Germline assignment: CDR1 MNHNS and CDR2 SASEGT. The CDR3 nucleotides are TGTGCCAGCACGTTCCGACTAGCGGAGACCTACGAGCAGTACTTC. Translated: CASTFRLAETYEQYF.

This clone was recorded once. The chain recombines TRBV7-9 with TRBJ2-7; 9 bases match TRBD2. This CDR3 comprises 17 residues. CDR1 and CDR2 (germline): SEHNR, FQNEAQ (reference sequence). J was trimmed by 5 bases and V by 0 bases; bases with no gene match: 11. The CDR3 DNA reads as TGTGCCAGCAGCTTAGCCATTTCGCGGGAGGGCCGGGACGAGCAGTACTTC. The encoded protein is CASSLAISREGRDEQYF.

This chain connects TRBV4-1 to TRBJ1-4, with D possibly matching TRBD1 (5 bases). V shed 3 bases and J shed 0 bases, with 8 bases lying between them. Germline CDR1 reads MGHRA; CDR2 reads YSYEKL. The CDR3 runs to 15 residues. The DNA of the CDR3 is TGCGCCAGCAGCCAGGGGCTAGCAACTAATGAAAAACTGTTTTTT. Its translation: CASSQGLATNEKLFF.

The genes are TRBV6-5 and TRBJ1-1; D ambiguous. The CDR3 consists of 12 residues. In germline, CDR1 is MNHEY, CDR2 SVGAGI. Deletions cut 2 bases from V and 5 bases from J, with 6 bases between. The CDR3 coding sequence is TGTGCCAGCAGTTACCTGGGTACTGAAGCTTTCTTT. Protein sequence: CASSYLGTEAFF.

CDR3: CASSQGSVLVYGYTF. As DNA, the CDR3 is TGTGCCAGCAGCCAAGGGTCGGTGCTAGTCTATGGCTACACCTTC. The chain couples TRBV14 to TRBJ1-2; no definite D call. The V end was cut by 1 base, the J end by 4 bases, with 13 bases between. The CDR3 spans 15 residues. Germline V gene lookup returns CDR1 SGHDN and CDR2 FVKESK.

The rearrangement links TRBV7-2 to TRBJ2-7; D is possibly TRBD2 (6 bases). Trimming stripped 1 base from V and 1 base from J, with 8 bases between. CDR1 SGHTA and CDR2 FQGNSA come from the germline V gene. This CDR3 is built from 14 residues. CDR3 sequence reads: CASSLGAGSYEQYF. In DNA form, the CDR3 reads TGTGCCAGCAGCTTAGGGGCGGGGTCCTACGAGCAGTACTTC.

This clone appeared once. CDR3 sequence (DNA): TGCGCCAGCAGTCAATCGTCGACAGGGAGTGCGTTCAATCAGCCCCAGCATTTT. It yields the protein CASSQSSTGSAFNQPQHF. This chain links TRBV23-1 with TRBJ1-5; 7 nucleotides match TRBD1. TRBV23-1 is an open reading frame whose function is uncertain. V lost 0 bases, J lost 3 bases, and 11 bases stayed unmatched. The CDR3 is 18 residues long.

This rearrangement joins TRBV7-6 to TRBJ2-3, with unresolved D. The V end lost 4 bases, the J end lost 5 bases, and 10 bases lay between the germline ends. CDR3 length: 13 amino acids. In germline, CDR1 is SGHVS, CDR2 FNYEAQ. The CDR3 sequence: CASSSTLRDTQYF. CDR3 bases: TGTGCCAGCAGCTCCACTCTTAGAGATACGCAGTATTTT.